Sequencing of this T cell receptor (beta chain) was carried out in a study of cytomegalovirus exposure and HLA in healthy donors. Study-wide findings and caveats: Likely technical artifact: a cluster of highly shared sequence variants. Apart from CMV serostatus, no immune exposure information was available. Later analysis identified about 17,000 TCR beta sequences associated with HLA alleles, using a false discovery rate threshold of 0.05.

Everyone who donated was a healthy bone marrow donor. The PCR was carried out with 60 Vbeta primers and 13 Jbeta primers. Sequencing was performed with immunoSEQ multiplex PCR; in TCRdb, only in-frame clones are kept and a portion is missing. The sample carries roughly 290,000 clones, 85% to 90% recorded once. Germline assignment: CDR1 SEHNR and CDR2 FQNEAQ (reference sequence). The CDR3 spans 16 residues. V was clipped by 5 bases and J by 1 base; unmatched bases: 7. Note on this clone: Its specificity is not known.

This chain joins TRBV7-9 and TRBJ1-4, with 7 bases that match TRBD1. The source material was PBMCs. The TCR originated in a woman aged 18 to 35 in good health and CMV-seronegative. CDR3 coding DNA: TGTGCCAGCAGCACCCGCAACAGGGGAACTAATGAAAAACTGTTTTTT. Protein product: CASSTRNRGTNEKLFF.